The subject of this entry is one TCR beta chain. The antigen is undetermined. The sample comes from a study of siplizumab effects on memory and regulatory T cells. Germline lookup yields CDR1 SGHRS and CDR2 YFSETQ. The CDR3 spans 13 residues. Deletions cut 2 bases from V and 3 bases from J, with 8 bases between. Method: immunoSEQ multiplex PCR; TCRdb's copy keeps in-frame clones and lacks some. Found here are approximately 92,000 clones, 90% to 95% of them singletons; the top ten hold around 1.5%. Study-level points and caveats: Of the proliferating CD4+ or CD8+ clones, roughly 80-96% lacked a naive or memory phenotype that could be assigned. The average Treg-derived proportion among mappable alloreactive CD4+ clones was less than 80% with siplizumab versus around 26% in controls. Assignment to unstimulated subsets succeeded for only a minor fraction of the alloreactive clones.

The sample taken for sequencing was non-Treg CD4+ T cells sorted from blood. The receptor comes from a human donor in good health. This chain joins TRBV5-1 and TRBJ1-1; D unresolved. The CDR3 DNA reads as TGCGCCAGCAGCTTTGGGAGGGACACTGAAGCTTTCTTT. Translated, it gives CASSFGRDTEAFF.